These T cell receptor beta chains were read from a single sample in a study of cytomegalovirus exposure and HLA in healthy donors. Some clones are missing from TCRdb's copy, which holds only in-frame ones; the method was immunoSEQ multiplex PCR. This sample yields about 200,000 clones, of which around 79% are seen a single time; 1.5% belongs to the top ten. Sample: PBMCs. These receptors all come from a girl aged 10 to 17 in good health and CMV-seropositive. The CDR3 runs from the conserved cysteine through the conserved F or W. Fields, in order: J gene, V gene, CDR3 protein.

TRBJ1-2 | TRBV9 | CASSGAGQGLRGYTF
TRBJ2-7 | TRBV4-2 | CASSQSGTGGEQYF
TRBJ1-6 | TRBV4-1 | CASSQLLSSYNSPLHF
TRBJ2-7 | TRBV6-1 | CASSPTGNYEQYF
TRBJ2-4 | TRBV6-1 | CASSEVRSGGAFQYF
TRBJ1-3 | TRBV5-1 | CASSPQGTGNTIYF
TRBJ2-1 | TRBV10-3 | CAIRDRGPYNEQFF
TRBJ2-7 | TRBV6-1 | CASGRGSEQYF
TRBJ2-7 | TRBV5-8 | CASSGREQYF
TRBJ1-2 | TRBV11-2 | CASSTARRGLHGYTF
TRBJ2-2 | TRBV9 | CASSVAQGAIANTGELFF
TRBJ1-4 | TRBV25-1 | CASSELGASEKLFF
TRBJ2-7 | TRBV27 | CASSLRPTGTGVPYEQYF